This T cell receptor beta chain was captured by sequencing in a study of blood T cell repertoires in COVID-19. Across the study: From T cells, B-cell-depleted T cells, or PBMCs came the material, which was cDNA or gDNA.

This CDR3 is built from 14 residues. Authors' data handling: Scientists estimated how many nucleated cells there were by amplifying reference gene primers. Only in-frame clones appear in the TCRdb table, and some are missing; sequencing was by immunoSEQ multiplex PCR. V and J calls and clone size are copied from that table; D and trimming were computed from the DNA. The table lists 110,000 or so clones, more than 60% of them singletons. The gene calls are TRBV12-1 and TRBJ2-5; TRBD2, the table's D call, lacks a check against the DNA. TRBV12-1 is given as a pseudogene. Material for sequencing was peripheral blood. The origin of this receptor is a man aged 50 or older with acute or convalescent COVID-19. CDR3 in DNA: TGTGCCAGCAGCTTTGTGGTAGACCAAGAGACCCAGTACTTC. Translating gives CASSFVVDQETQYF.